Here is one T cell receptor beta chain with its context. The sample is drawn from a study of blood T cell repertoires in COVID-19. Study-level background: Samples came from the United States, Italy and Spain, spanning acute and convalescent COVID-19.

Study processing details: Estimation of nucleated cell counts relied on the amplification of reference gene primers. Generated by immunoSEQ multiplex PCR, the TCRdb table keeps only in-frame clones and is missing some. Clone size and V and J calls were adopted from that table, with D and trimming inferred from the DNA. Of under 35,000 clones in the sample, 75% to 90% were seen once. Germline CDR1 and CDR2: SNHLY and FYNNEI. V lost 5 bases, J lost 10 bases, and 5 bases stayed unmatched. CDR3 length: 14 residues. The sequence was obtained from a human donor in a cohort sampled during active COVID-19. This chain links TRBV2 with TRBJ2-1; 13 positions agree with TRBD2. Material for sequencing was peripheral blood. CDR3 in DNA: TGTGCCAGCAGTAGACTAGCGGGAGGAAGCGAGCAGTTCTTC. It specifies CASSRLAGGSEQFF. Full variable domain (outside the CDR3, taken from reference TRBV2 and TRBJ2-1): EPEVTQTPSHQVTQMGQEVILRCVPISNHLYFYWYRQILGQKVEFLVSFYNNEISEKSEIFDDQFSVERPDGSNFTLKIRSTKLEDSAMYFCASSRLAGGSEQFFGPGTRLTVL.